This T cell receptor beta chain originates from a study of neurological immune-mediated disorders. This clonotype was observed at least ten times. Each CDR3 protein gets one entry after TCRdb re-called the 5' RACE reads with MiXCR. The sample records roughly 60,000 distinct CDR3 sequences, 2% to 3% being singletons. Germline assignment: CDR1 SGHTA and CDR2 FQGTGA. The V end lost 6 bases, the J end lost 6 bases, and 21 bases lay between the germline ends. This CDR3 spans 16 amino acids. The sequencing input was PBMCs. The TCR comes from a man aged 50-59 years with multiple sclerosis. V gene TRBV7-3 combines with J gene TRBJ2-4; a weak D match, TRBD2 (7 bases). Here the CDR3 DNA reads TGTGCCAGCAGTCTTGCTCCGGGGGGCGGTGGAAACATTCAGTACTTC. This codes for CASSLAPGGGGNIQYF. Full variable domain (missing parts from reference TRBV7-3 and TRBJ2-4): GAGVSQTPSNKVTEKGKYVELRCDPISGHTALYWYRQSLGQGPEFLIYFQGTGAADDSGLPNDRFFAVRPEGSVSTLKIQRTERGDSAVYLCASSLAPGGGGNIQYFGAGTRLSVL.